The 28 T cell receptor beta chains in this list originate from one sample, sequenced in a study of cytomegalovirus exposure and HLA in healthy donors. Use of 60 Vbeta and 13 Jbeta primers characterized the PCR. Libraries were prepared by immunoSEQ multiplex PCR; TCRdb keeps only in-frame clonotypes and omits some of them. The repertoire holds tens of thousands of clones, with around 79% as singletons. Material: PBMCs. The receptors come from a male donor in good health and CMV-seropositive.

The chain joins TRBV30 to TRBJ1-1, with no clear D. Trimming left V 3 bases short and J 2 bases short, with 7 bases between. The CDR3 totals 12 residues. Germline CDR1 reads GTSNPN; CDR2 reads SVGIG (reference sequence). This CDR3 is CAWRHSNTEAFF. CDR3 nucleotide sequence: TGTGCCTGGAGACACAGTAACACTGAAGCTTTCTTT.

The chain joins TRBV6-5 to TRBJ2-3; 7 bases map to TRBD1. Germline values: CDR1 MNHEY, CDR2 SVGAGI. After removal of 5 bases from V and 7 bases from J, the junction contained 9 bases not matched to a gene. The CDR3 covers 14 residues. CDR3 residues: CASSEQGHRNTQYF. CDR3 sequence (DNA): TGTGCCAGCAGTGAACAGGGGCACCGAAATACGCAGTATTTT.

This clone was counted only a few times. The gene calls are TRBV4-1 and TRBJ2-6; TRBD1 matches at 8 bases. This CDR3 has 18 amino acids. V was clipped by 3 bases and J by 2 bases; unmatched bases: 9. Germline V gives CDR1 MGHRA, CDR2 YSYEKL. CDR3 DNA: TGCGCCAGCAGCCACTTCAGGACAGGGAGTGCTGGGGCCAACGTCCTGACTTTC. Translated: CASSHFRTGSAGANVLTF.

The J gene is TRBJ1-5, the V gene TRBV23-1, with unresolved D. TRBV23-1 is filed as an ORF, its function uncertain. Trimming stripped 1 base from V and 2 bases from J, with 12 bases between. The CDR3 sequence is 16 residues long. The CDR3 is CASSQFRVSGNQPQHF. The CDR3 DNA follows: TGCGCCAGCAGTCAATTTCGGGTTTCCGGCAATCAGCCCCAGCATTTT.

The chain uses TRBV11-2 and TRBJ2-7; 8 nucleotides agree with TRBD2. Per germline, CDR1 SGHAT and CDR2 FQNNGV. The CDR3 has 13 residues. The J segment lost 2 bases and the V segment lost 10 bases, leaving 7 bases of the junction unmatched. CDR3 sequence (DNA): TGTGCCACCGAACCTAGCGGGCCCTACGAGCAGTACTTC. It specifies CATEPSGPYEQYF.

The V and J genes are TRBV23-1 and TRBJ1-5; D might be TRBD1 (5 bases). TRBV23-1 is an open reading frame, and its role is uncertain. The CDR3 runs 18 residues. The germline V and J ends were trimmed by 0 bases and 9 bases, with 24 bases remaining between them. Here the CDR3 DNA reads TGCGCCAGCAGTCAATCGATCTCTGGCGGGGGGGAGAGCAGGCCCCAGCATTTT. Amino acid sequence: CASSQSISGGGESRPQHF.

The CDR3 protein is CASSDRLAQEQYF. The CDR3, as DNA: TGTGCCAGCAGCGACCGTCTTGCTCAGGAGCAGTACTTC. The chain combines TRBV9 with TRBJ2-7; D gene ambiguous. Germline values: CDR1 SGDLS, CDR2 YYNGEE. V lost 3 bases, J lost 7 bases, and 14 bases lay in between. This CDR3 comprises 13 residues.

As concerns this clone: Other DNA sequences of this sample code for an identical CDR3. The chain uses TRBV29-1 and TRBJ1-2; the D is unclear. Trimming took 8 bases from V and 7 from J, leaving 17 bases between them. This CDR3 has 12 residues. Germline loops: CDR1 SQVTM, CDR2 ANQGSEA. The CDR3 here is CSTRGGLVGYTF. The CDR3 nucleotides read TGCAGCACCCGGGGTGGTTTGGTTGGCTACACCTTC.

The chain links TRBV7-9 to TRBJ1-2; 8 nucleotides agree with TRBD1. Germline V CDR1 and CDR2: SEHNR, FQNEAQ (reference sequence). The CDR3 extends over 13 amino acids. V dropped 4 bases and J dropped 8; count of bases not matched to a gene: 6. For the CDR3, the DNA is TGTGCCAGCAGCTCGGACAGGGAGGGAGGCTACACCTTC. Translating gives CASSSDREGGYTF.

The CDR3 is CASSLNRGQNEQYF. The DNA of the CDR3 is TGTGCCAGCAGTTTAAACAGGGGGCAGAACGAGCAGTACTTC. This chain joins TRBV27 and TRBJ2-7; 9 bases agree with TRBD1. V lost 2 bases, J lost 5 bases, and 4 bases stayed unmatched. The germline gives CDR1 MNHEY, CDR2 SMNVEV (reference sequence). The CDR3 is 14 residues long.

This clone was seen once. The chain is built from TRBV9 and TRBJ2-5; 9 bases line up with TRBD1. CDR1 SGDLS and CDR2 YYNGEE come from the germline V gene. The V segment lost 3 bases and the J segment 2 bases; nucleotides outside the gene matches: 8. The CDR3 has 16 residues. The CDR3 nucleotides are TGTGCCAGCAGCGGTAGACAGGGGGTCACTCAAGAGACCCAGTACTTC. The encoded protein is CASSGRQGVTQETQYF.

This clone has a single count. The V and J genes are TRBV11-3 and TRBJ1-1, with D perhaps TRBD1 (5 bases). CDR1 is SGHNT and CDR2 is YENEEA in the germline V gene. Trimming took 7 bases from V and 4 from J, leaving 19 bases between them. The CDR3 totals 15 residues. The CDR3, as DNA: TGTGCCAGCATCGTCCCGCCAGGGTCGATCACTGAAGCTTTCTTT. It translates to CASIVPPGSITEAFF.

The chain employs TRBV15 and TRBJ1-1; possible D gene TRBD1, 5 bases. Trimming removed 1 base at V and 0 bases at J, with 12 bases between. Germline CDR1 and CDR2: LNHNV and YYDKDF (reference sequence). The CDR3 totals 16 residues. DNA for the CDR3: TGTGCCACCAGCAGAGGGGCGGGGGGGGTGAACACTGAAGCTTTCTTT. The encoded protein is CATSRGAGGVNTEAFF.

V is TRBV27 and J is TRBJ2-6; 12 nucleotides align to TRBD1. CDR3 size: 19 residues. V shed 4 bases, J shed 2 bases, and the junction held 9 bases outside the gene matches. Germline-derived CDR1 and CDR2 are MNHEY and SMNVEV (reference sequence). CDR3 in DNA: TGTGCCAGCAGTTCTAACCCGGGACAGGGGGCCCCTGGGGCCAACGTCCTGACTTTC. Protein: CASSSNPGQGAPGANVLTF.

The chain is built from TRBV15 and TRBJ2-7, with D tentatively TRBD1 (6 bases). Trimming shortened V by 1 base and J by 1 base, and 11 bases separated the two germline ends. This CDR3 is built from 15 residues. Germline CDR1 reads LNHNV; CDR2 reads YYDKDF (reference sequence). The CDR3 DNA follows: TGTGCCACCAGCAGAGCCCCCACAGGGTCCTACGAGCAGTACTTC. This sequence encodes CATSRAPTGSYEQYF.

This clone turned up a few times. The V gene is TRBV7-9, the J gene TRBJ2-2; D call uncertain. Per germline, CDR1 SEHNR and CDR2 FQNEAQ (reference sequence). Trimming took 6 bases from V and 2 from J, leaving 7 bases between them. This CDR3 comprises 13 residues. The CDR3: CASSFSNTGELFF. The CDR3 nucleotides are TGTGCCAGCAGTTTTAGCAACACCGGGGAGCTGTTTTTT.

The V call is TRBV5-1, the J call TRBJ1-2, with 8 bases fitting TRBD1. CDR1 SGHRS and CDR2 YFSETQ come from the germline V gene. V was clipped by 3 bases and J by 5 bases; unmatched bases: 12. This CDR3 has 16 residues. Here the CDR3 reads CASSSGQGADFYGYTF. In nucleotides, the CDR3 is TGCGCCAGCAGCTCGGGCCAGGGGGCTGATTTTTATGGCTACACCTTC. Combining the CDR3 with reference TRBV5-1 and TRBJ1-2 gives the whole variable domain KAGVTQTPRYLIKTRGQQVTLSCSPISGHRSVSWYQQTPGQGLQFLFEYFSETQRNKGNFPGRFSGRQFSNSRSEMNVSTLELGDSALYLCASSSGQGADFYGYTFGSGTRLTVV.

This clone was seen only a few times. This sequence joins TRBV19 and TRBJ1-2, with D hard to call. The CDR3 is 13 residues long. V shed 5 bases and J shed 5 bases, with 12 bases lying between them. Germline assignment: CDR1 LNHDA and CDR2 SQIVND (reference sequence). This CDR3 is CASSLQFTYGYTF. The CDR3 region has the DNA TGTGCCAGTAGTTTACAGTTTACGTATGGCTACACCTTC.

The rearrangement links TRBV10-3 to TRBJ2-5, with 13 positions matching TRBD2. This CDR3 region has 14 residues. The germline V gene encodes CDR1 ENHRY and CDR2 SYGVKD. Losses at the gene ends were 8 bases for V and 5 bases for J; bases not matched to a gene: 5. CDR3 region: CAIGTSGMGETQYF. The CDR3 coding sequence is TGTGCCATCGGGACTAGCGGGATGGGCGAGACCCAGTACTTC.

There are a few counts of this clone. The CDR3 nucleotides are TGTGCCAGCAGCTTCGGGACAGCACCCTACGAGCAGTACTTC. This encodes CASSFGTAPYEQYF. J is TRBJ2-7 and V is TRBV5-4; 7 bases are a match to TRBD1. Germline V CDR1 and CDR2: SGHNT, YYREEE (reference sequence). The CDR3 covers 14 residues. V lost 2 bases to trimming and J lost 2 bases; unmatched junction nucleotides: 4.

The genes are TRBV30 and TRBJ1-6; unclear D gene. From germline, CDR1 is GTSNPN and CDR2 SVGIG (reference sequence). Trimming left V 4 bases short and J 7 bases short, with 14 bases between. The CDR3 extends over 14 amino acids. CDR3: CAWNSGMGNSPLHF. The CDR3 DNA reads as TGTGCCTGGAATTCCGGGATGGGGAATTCACCCCTCCACTTT.

This clone has only one observation. The chain uses TRBV5-8 and TRBJ1-6; D possibly corresponds to TRBD1 (6 bases). With 5 bases removed from V and 3 bases from J, the gap between germline ends came to 18 bases. Germline assignment: CDR1 SGHTS and CDR2 YDEGEE. The CDR3 loop spans 17 amino acids. For the CDR3, the DNA is TGTGCCAGCAGGGCGGGGGGCTCCGGTCGCTATAATTCACCCCTCCACTTT. This codes for CASRAGGSGRYNSPLHF. Filled out from reference TRBV5-8 and TRBJ1-6, the complete variable domain reads EAGVTQSPTHLIKTRGQQATLRCSPISGHTSVYWYQQALGLGLQFLLWYDEGEERNRGNFPPRFSGRQFPNYSSELNVNALELEDSALYLCASRAGGSGRYNSPLHFGNGTRLTVT.

The chain links TRBV28 to TRBJ1-4, with D possibly matching TRBD1 (5 bases). V lost 6 bases and J lost 5, with 19 bases in between. Germline assignment: CDR1 MDHEN and CDR2 SYDVKM. This CDR3 contains 16 residues. CDR3 loop: CASRWDSFLGNEKLFF. The CDR3 DNA reads TGTGCCAGCAGGTGGGACTCATTCCTAGGAAATGAAAAACTGTTTTTT.

This clone was seen a few times. The chain uses TRBV25-1 and TRBJ2-5; 10 positions agree with TRBD1. The CDR3 sequence is 15 residues long. V lost 3 bases, J lost 3 bases, and 4 bases stayed unmatched. Germline V gene lookup returns CDR1 MGHDK and CDR2 SYGVNS. CDR3 DNA sequence: TGTGCCAGCAGTGATTCCGGGACAGGGGAAGAGACCCAGTACTTC. It encodes CASSDSGTGEETQYF.

V is TRBV29-1 and J is TRBJ1-2, with TRBD1 identical over 11 bases. The V segment lost 6 bases and the J segment 5 bases; nucleotides outside the gene matches: 5. CDR3 size: 13 residues. The V gene's germline CDR1 is SQVTM and CDR2 ANQGSEA. CDR3 amino acids: CSVGDRGVYGYTF. The CDR3 DNA reads TGCAGCGTAGGGGACAGGGGGGTTTATGGCTACACCTTC.

V is TRBV6-1 and J is TRBJ2-7; possible D gene TRBD2, 6 bases. From germline, CDR1 is MNHNS and CDR2 SASEGT. The V gene lost 6 bases and the J gene lost 5 bases, with 17 bases spanning the gap. The CDR3 has 14 amino acids. CDR3 loop: CASSPGRGDNEQYF. CDR3 DNA sequence: TGTGCCAGCAGCCCCGGGAGAGGTGATAACGAGCAGTACTTC.

The V gene is TRBV19, the J gene TRBJ2-7; weak D call: TRBD1 (5 bases). Between the trimmed V and J ends, which lost 6 bases and 3 bases, there was a span of 9 bases. CDR1 and CDR2 (germline): LNHDA, SQIVND (reference sequence). The CDR3 contains 12 residues. This chain's CDR3 is CASSPGYYEQYF. The CDR3, as DNA: TGTGCCAGTAGCCCAGGGTACTACGAGCAGTACTTC. The entire variable domain, with the rest obtained from reference TRBV19 and TRBJ2-7, is as follows: DGGITQSPKYLFRKEGQNVTLSCEQNLNHDAMYWYRQDPGQGLRLIYYSQIVNDFQKGDIAEGYSVSREKKESFPLTVTSAQKNPTAFYLCASSPGYYEQYFGPGTRLTVT.

J is TRBJ1-2 and V is TRBV5-5; D perhaps matches TRBD1 (6 bases). The V gene's germline CDR1 is SGHKS and CDR2 YYEKEE (reference sequence). The CDR3 is 15 residues long. Between the trimmed V and J ends, which lost 0 bases and 4 bases, there was a span of 13 bases. The CDR3 DNA follows: TGTGCCAGCAGCTTGGGTGGGACAATAACCTATGGCTACACCTTC. It encodes CASSLGGTITYGYTF.